Reported below is one T cell receptor beta chain. The source of the sample is a study of blood T cell repertoires in COVID-19. Study at large: The United States, Italy and Spain supplied acute and convalescent COVID-19 samples. The cDNA or gDNA used as material had been derived from T cells, B-cell-depleted T cells, or PBMCs.

In the original processing: Amplification of reference gene primers provided the estimated nucleated cell counts. This table comes from immunoSEQ multiplex PCR, and its TCRdb copy is limited to in-frame clones, with some not included. For V, J and clone size, that table is used; D and trimming come from the DNA. Of about 190,000 clones in the sample, over 75% were seen once. V lost 5 bases, J lost 1 base, and 15 bases lay in between. The germline V gene encodes CDR1 SGHRS and CDR2 YFSETQ. The CDR3 is 15 amino acids. Source material: peripheral blood. The clonotype was recovered from a woman older than 75 with active or convalescent COVID-19. The chain carries TRBV5-1 and TRBJ1-1, with D possibly matching TRBD1 (6 bases). The CDR3 spells CASSPSPGQNTEAFF. The CDR3 DNA follows: TGCGCCAGCAGTCCATCCCCGGGACAGAACACTGAAGCTTTCTTT.